Given below is one T cell receptor beta chain in context. Its antigen is not yet known. It has no much larger one-base neighbor in the sample; base qualities were not kept. The library was produced with the immunoSEQ multiplex PCR assay. Adaptive Biotechnologies carried out TCRB amplification, library preparation, sequencing and preliminary bioinformatics at Survey level resolution. For TCRB sequencing, genomic DNA from the sorted cTfh populations was amplified by multiplex PCR. The study's own analysis went as follows. Clonality was calculated in R as 1 minus normalized Shannon entropy, and the Gini index was computed with the R package ineq. The overlap score was defined as the summed counts of shared sequences divided by the total counts of all sequences in both compared samples. Shared-clonotype significance used Fisher's exact test assuming a theoretical repertoire of 10^7 TCRB sequences. TCRdb retrieved this table from immuneACCESS and kept in-frame rearrangements only. Not all clones are present; in checked studies, unresolved V genes account for under half, and no reason is known for the remainder. V, J and clone size are those of that table, while D and trimming were read from the DNA. This sample holds around 2,500 clones; 83% were observed only once. About 3.7% of the sample goes to the ten largest clones.

CDR1 PRHDT and CDR2 FYEKMQ were looked up in the germline V gene (reference sequence). Including the terminal cysteine and phenylalanine, the CDR3 comprises 17 residues. Just CDR3 DNA is preserved here, 51 bases in frame from base 1. V is shortened by 7 bases, J by 0 bases, and the region joining them spans 16 bases. This sample was taken from a study of follicular helper T cells after annual influenza vaccination (dated by TCRdb to about 2017). General notes on the study: After each seasonal influenza vaccination, blood samples were collected on days 0, 7 and 28. To study recall of cTfh clones, some subjects were followed through successive annual vaccinations in the 2013-2014, 2014-2015 and 2015-2016 seasons. One week after vaccination, a second recruited cohort of 12 to 13 subjects (Table S1) displayed a similar ICOS+CD38+ cTfh response. Multi-year samples were obtained from roughly 6 subjects, with two vaccination seasons covered for a few subjects and three seasons covered for two subjects. The 2013-2014 samples were cryopreserved, while the 2015 samples were processed right after collection. Findings and caveats that apply to the study as a whole: Because only about 10-23% of the analyzed cells gave productive TCRB sequences, there was no way to sample rare clonotypes. Day 7 ICOS+CD38+ clones were most often found later in ICOS-CD38- cTfh, suggesting that subset may serve as a memory reservoir. ICOS+CD38+ cTfh clonality correlated with the frequency of that population, and its change correlated with the change in circulating plasmablast frequency. Successive annual vaccinations recalled a recurring oligoclonal ICOS+CD38+ cTfh response that included tetramer and AIM influenza-specific clonotypes.

Per the publication, the time point label means: 2015-2016 season, pre-vaccination. Seasonal inactivated influenza vaccine (Fluvarix) was administered to adults, and sorted blood CD4 subsets were tracked by TCRB sequencing before and after vaccination. To be eligible, subjects had to live in the community and must not have received influenza vaccine in the previous 6 months. Influenza vaccine contraindications, substance abuse, HIV/AIDS, active malignancy, immunomodulatory medication and active illness such as respiratory infection were included among the exclusion criteria. At each time point, somewhere between roughly 40 and 100 mL of blood was taken. Non-naive CD4+CXCR5+PD-1+ cells were defined as circulating Tfh and were sorted into ICOS+CD38+ and ICOS-CD38- fractions. PBMC were isolated using Ficoll-Paque PLUS or SepMate separation. Cell subsets were sorted from PBMC on a BD FACS Aria before DNA extraction.

This receptor was identified in an adult who received the influenza vaccine. The chain couples TRBV13 to TRBJ2-6; there is no confident call for the D gene. Sequences were derived from CXCR5+ CD38- circulating T follicular helper cells from blood, sampled on the day of influenza vaccination. Reading the label with the study, this specimen's cell subset or site is: circulating Tfh, non-naive CD4+CXCR5+PD-1+ (ICOS+CD38+ or ICOS-CD38-). The nucleotide sequence reads as follows: TGTGCCAGCACTTCGGGCGGACGGTACTCTGGGGCCAACGTCCTGACTTTC. It translates to CASTSGGRYSGANVLTF.